Following are 10 T cell receptor beta chains from one sample sequenced in a study of cytomegalovirus exposure and HLA in healthy donors. PCR primers comprised 60 Vbeta and 13 Jbeta primers. TCRdb keeps only in-frame clones here, not all; method: immunoSEQ multiplex PCR. The sample carries roughly 150,000 clones, roughly 68% recorded once. Sequencing was performed on PBMCs. The receptors were gathered from a man aged 25 to 40 in good health and CMV-seropositive.

This clone was seen only a few times. This chain links TRBV5-6 with TRBJ1-3; D ambiguous. Germline V CDR1 and CDR2: SGHDT, YYEEEE. V gave up 2 bases and J gave up 7 bases, with 7 bases separating them. This CDR3 region has 12 residues. The CDR3: CASSFPGNTIYF. DNA of the CDR3: TGTGCCAGCAGCTTCCCGGGTAACACCATATATTTT.

The chain joins TRBV18 to TRBJ1-5, with D maybe TRBD1 (5 bases). Germline V gene sequence: CDR1 KGHSH, CDR2 LQKENI. Trimming took 4 bases from V and 3 from J, leaving 19 bases between them. The CDR3 has 17 amino acids. CDR3 in DNA: TGTGCCAGCTCACAGCAGGGTCCCCAGAATTACAATCAGCCCCAGCATTTT. Protein product: CASSQQGPQNYNQPQHF.

The chain joins TRBV5-6 to TRBJ2-7; 10 positions match TRBD2. CDR3 size: 15 residues. Per germline, CDR1 SGHDT and CDR2 YYEEEE. Unmatched junction bases numbered 4, after V lost 4 bases and J lost 0 bases. The CDR3 loop reads CASSRAGGTSYEQYF. CDR3 DNA sequence: TGTGCCAGCAGCCGAGCGGGAGGGACCTCCTACGAGCAGTACTTC.

In this sample, this clone turned up many times. This chain joins TRBV6-1 and TRBJ1-4; 9 positions match TRBD1. Germline V gene sequence: CDR1 MNHNS, CDR2 SASEGT. The CDR3 is made up of 16 amino acids. Trimming removed 1 base from V and 4 bases from J; junction bases left unmatched: 4. CDR3 loop: CASSEGEGQGNEKLFF. Written as DNA, the CDR3 is TGTGCCAGCAGTGAAGGGGAGGGACAGGGTAATGAAAAACTGTTTTTT.

The gene calls are TRBV2 and TRBJ1-4, with 9 bases identical to TRBD1. The CDR3 is 14 residues long. Germline lookup yields CDR1 SNHLY and CDR2 FYNNEI. Trimming took 1 base from V and 10 from J; bases not matched to a gene: 4. The CDR3 bases are TGTGCCAGCAGTGAAGGGGACAGGGTCGGAAAACTGTTTTTT. This codes for CASSEGDRVGKLFF.

This clone was counted between two and nine times. The CDR3 DNA is TGTGCCAGCAGCCCAGGGTTGGCCTATGGCTACACCTTC. Translated, it gives CASSPGLAYGYTF. The V call is TRBV7-8, the J call TRBJ1-2, with D maybe TRBD1 (5 bases). Between the trimmed V and J ends, which lost 5 bases and 4 bases, there was a span of 11 bases. Per germline, CDR1 SGHVS and CDR2 FQNEAQ. This CDR3 contains 13 residues.

The J gene is TRBJ2-5, the V gene TRBV7-3, with D possibly being TRBD1 (6 bases). The V end was cut by 1 base, the J end by 5 bases, with 17 bases between. CDR3 length equals 16 residues. Germline-derived CDR1 and CDR2 are SGHTA and FQGTGA. The CDR3 sequence: CASSLNPPGAGETQYF. The CDR3 coding sequence is TGTGCCAGCAGCTTAAATCCCCCAGGGGCTGGGGAGACCCAGTACTTC.

V usage is TRBV10-3 and J usage is TRBJ2-1, with D possibly being TRBD1 (5 bases). V lost 0 bases to trimming and J lost 9 bases, with 12 bases between them. Germline assignment: CDR1 ENHRY and CDR2 SYGVKD. The CDR3 loop spans 14 amino acids. The CDR3 protein is CAISESGAWREQFF. The CDR3 DNA is TGTGCCATCAGTGAGTCTGGGGCCTGGCGTGAGCAGTTCTTC.

This chain uses TRBV10-1 with TRBJ2-2; TRBD1 agrees at 8 bases. Germline loops: CDR1 WNHNN, CDR2 SYGVQD (reference sequence). J lost 2 bases, V lost 3 bases, and 8 bases had no gene match. The CDR3 contains 17 residues. The CDR3 coding sequence is TGCGCCAGCAGTGAAGGACAGGGCTCTATCAACACCGGGGAGCTGTTTTTT. This gives the protein CASSEGQGSINTGELFF.

This chain joins TRBV6-1 and TRBJ1-2, with 7 bases lining up with TRBD1. The CDR3 loop spans 13 amino acids. The V gene end was trimmed by 6 bases and the J gene end by 6 bases; junction bases not matched to a gene: 7. The germline gives CDR1 MNHNS, CDR2 SASEGT. The CDR3 DNA sequence: TGTGCCAGCAGGATCGGCCAGGGGGATGGCTACACCTTC. Translated: CASRIGQGDGYTF.